A single sample is the source of the 23 T cell receptor beta chains below, sequenced in a study of T cells in women clearing cervical HPV infection. The table came from immunoSEQ multiplex PCR; TCRdb's copy has only in-frame clones and leaves some out. Recorded for this sample: tens of thousands of clones. The sequencing sample was made of blood buffy coat. The receptors originated from a woman aged 18 to 75 with a cervical HPV16 infection that either progressed to CIN3+ or cleared (not recorded which).

As regards this clone: Read data end 3 residues before the CDR3 end; the end is taken from the germline J gene. This rearrangement joins TRBV5-5 to TRBJ2-5; D ambiguous. Germline V gives CDR1 SGHKS, CDR2 YYEKEE (reference sequence). This CDR3 is built from 13 residues. Trimming removed 3 bases at V and 7 bases at J, with 13 bases between. The CDR3 loop is CASSSLTRGTQYF. The CDR3 bases that were read are TGTGCCAGCAGCTCGTTGACCCGCGGGACC.

The CDR3: CATGPGGWGNTIYF. The sequenced part of the CDR3 DNA is TGTGCCACCGGGCCGGGGGGCTGGGGAAACACC. This rearrangement joins TRBV10-3 to TRBJ1-3, with a tentative D call TRBD1 (6 bases). The CDR3 is cut off 3 residues early in the read; its end comes from the germline J gene. Trimming pared 10 bases from V and 4 bases from J, leaving 17 bases between. This CDR3 spans 14 amino acids. The germline V gene encodes CDR1 ENHRY and CDR2 SYGVKD.

With regard to this clone: One end of the junction does not line up with germline, which may come from a read error. The read comes to an end 3 residues before the CDR3 does, leaving the germline J gene to fill in the end. V is TRBV5-1 and J is TRBJ1-3; D is unclear. CDR1 is SGHRS, CDR2 YFSETQ, per germline. The CDR3 length is 12 residues. CDR3 protein: CTSSLERNTIYF. The part of the CDR3 DNA that was read is TGCACCAGCAGCTTGGAAAGGAACACC.

About this clone: The read ends 3 residues early relative to the CDR3; the germline J gene fills the gap. The chain recombines TRBV2 with TRBJ1-1; no clear D. Looked up from germline, CDR1 is SNHLY and CDR2 is FYNNEI. The CDR3 spans 12 residues. Trimming shortened V by 6 bases and J by 3 bases, and 8 bases separated the two germline ends. The chain's CDR3 is CASSLSDTEAFF. The part of the CDR3 DNA that was read is TGTGCCAGCAGCCTCTCGGACACTGAA. Using reference TRBV2 and TRBJ1-1 for the parts outside the CDR3, the full variable domain is EPEVTQTPSHQVTQMGQEVILRCVPISNHLYFYWYRQILGQKVEFLVSFYNNEISEKSEIFDDQFSVERPDGSNFTLKIRSTKLEDSAMYFCASSLSDTEAFFGQGTRLTVV.

About this clone: The CDR3 end falls 3 residues outside the read, so it is completed with the germline J gene. V is TRBV20-1 and J is TRBJ1-2; possibly TRBD1 for D (6 bases). Germline V gene sequence: CDR1 DFQATT, CDR2 SNEGSKA (reference sequence). CDR3 size: 14 residues. The CDR3 DNA, read in part, is TGCAGTGCTAGGCAACAGGGACAACTCAATGAC. Amino acid sequence: CSARQQGQLND. The entire CDR3 is CSARQQGQLNDYTF.

About this clone: With the read ending 3 residues before the CDR3 end, the germline J gene is used to fill in that end. The V and J genes are TRBV30 and TRBJ2-1; TRBD2 matches at 7 bases. The CDR3 totals 14 residues. Trimming took 3 bases from V and 9 from J; bases not matched to a gene: 11. From germline, CDR1 is GTSNPN and CDR2 SVGIG (reference sequence). CDR3 DNA, as far as it was read: TGTGCCTGGAGGAGGATAGCTGGGGGGGGTGAG. As protein: CAWRRIAGGGE. In full, the CDR3 is CAWRRIAGGGEQFF.

For this clone: From the germline J gene comes the end of the CDR3, since the read stops 3 residues before it. The chain recombines TRBV20-1 with TRBJ2-2; no clear D. The CDR3 extends over 13 amino acids. V was shortened by 2 bases and J by 5 bases, with 9 bases between the two germline ends. CDR1 is DFQATT and CDR2 is SNEGSKA in the germline V gene (reference sequence). Incomplete CDR3 DNA: TGCAGTGCTAGATCCCTAGGTACCGGGGAG. This translates into CSARSLGTGE. The full CDR3 protein is CSARSLGTGELFF.

As concerns this clone: The read comes to an end 3 residues before the CDR3 does, leaving the germline J gene to fill in the end. The gene calls are TRBV18 and TRBJ2-5, with D unresolved. The CDR3 has 14 residues. CDR1 is KGHSH and CDR2 is LQKENI in the germline V gene. V was clipped by 0 bases and J by 2 bases, with 7 bases between them. Incomplete CDR3 DNA: TGTGCCAGCTCACCACCGAGCAAACAAGAGACC. It encodes CASSPPSKQET. The whole CDR3 is CASSPPSKQETQYF.

About this clone: The read finishes 3 residues shy of the CDR3 end, and the germline J gene is used to complete it. V gene TRBV11-2 combines with J gene TRBJ1-2; D might be TRBD1 (5 bases). This CDR3 is built from 15 residues. Trimming removed 2 bases from V and 2 bases from J, with 12 bases in between. Germline lookup yields CDR1 SGHAT and CDR2 FQNNGV. Partial CDR3 DNA: TGTGCCAGCAGCTTACAGGGTCCCACCAACTATGGC. Translating it yields CASSLQGPTNYG. The CDR3 as a whole reads CASSLQGPTNYGYTF.

Points on this clone: The read stops 3 residues short of the end of the CDR3; the missing end is completed from the germline J gene. The rearrangement links TRBV20-1 to TRBJ2-7, with 7 nucleotides matching TRBD2. CDR3 length: 13 residues. V trimming: 0 bases; J trimming: 4 bases; junction bases outside the gene matches: 3. CDR1 is DFQATT and CDR2 is SNEGSKA in the germline V gene (reference sequence). The sequenced CDR3 bases are TGCAGTGCTAGAGAGTTAGCGGGTTACGAG. This translates into CSARELAGYE. The full CDR3 protein is CSARELAGYEQYF.

Of note for this clone: At one boundary the junction diverges from the germline segment, which might be a read error. The CDR3 extends 3 residues past the end of the read, so its final part is completed from the germline J gene. Other DNA sequences in the same sample also yield this CDR3. This chain links TRBV7-9 with TRBJ1-3, with D tentatively TRBD1 (6 bases). This CDR3 is built from 14 residues. CDR1 SEHNR and CDR2 FQNEAQ come from the germline V gene (reference sequence). The covered CDR3 bases are TGTGCCAGCAGCTTAGGGACAGCTGGAAACACA. Translating it yields CASSLGTAGNT. The complete CDR3 protein is CASSLGTAGNTIYF.

With regard to this clone: The read terminates 3 residues before the CDR3 end, so the remaining end is supplied by the germline J gene. This rearrangement joins TRBV2 to TRBJ2-3; perhaps TRBD2 as D (6 bases). The V end was cut by 6 bases, the J end by 7 bases, with 17 bases between. This CDR3 is 14 amino acids long. Germline CDR1 is SNHLY and CDR2 is FYNNEI. CDR3 DNA (partial): TGTGCCAGCAGGAGTTTAAGCGGGTTAAATACG. This sequence encodes CASRSLSGLNT. The full CDR3 protein is CASRSLSGLNTQYF.

Note on this clone: The read ends 3 residues before the CDR3 terminus; that terminus is restored from the germline J gene. The chain links TRBV11-2 to TRBJ1-1, with a possible D match to TRBD1 (5 bases). This CDR3 has 13 amino acids. Looked up from germline, CDR1 is SGHAT and CDR2 is FQNNGV. Trimming left V 3 bases short and J 7 bases short, with 12 bases between. The CDR3 DNA, read in part, is TGTGCCAGCAGCTTTTGGGATAGGGGTGAA. It specifies CASSFWDRGE. The whole CDR3 protein is CASSFWDRGEAFF. Together with reference TRBV11-2 and TRBJ1-1, the CDR3 gives the full variable domain: EAGVAQSPRYKIIEKRQSVAFWCNPISGHATLYWYQQILGQGPKLLIQFQNNGVVDDSQLPKDRFSAERLKGVDSTLKIQPAKLEDSAVYLCASSFWDRGEAFFGQGTRLTVV.

With regard to this clone: The read comes to an end 3 residues before the CDR3 does, leaving the germline J gene to fill in the end. The V call is TRBV5-1, the J call TRBJ2-2, with D possibly matching TRBD2 (5 bases). The CDR3 has 16 amino acids. The V end was cut by 5 bases, the J end by 4 bases, with 18 bases between. Germline CDR1 and CDR2: SGHRS and YFSETQ. The CDR3 loop is CASRPSGLAATGELFF. The CDR3 bases that were read are TGCGCCAGCAGACCCAGTGGGCTAGCTGCCACCGGGGAG.

As to this clone: The read stops 3 residues short of the end of the CDR3; the missing end is completed from the germline J gene. The gene calls are TRBV4-1 and TRBJ2-3, with D hard to call. Between the trimmed V and J ends, which lost 0 bases and 6 bases, there was a span of 4 bases. The CDR3 spans 12 residues. CDR1 MGHRA and CDR2 YSYEKL come from the germline V gene. CDR3 DNA (partial): TGCGCCAGCAGCCAAGAAAGGGATACG. As protein: CASSQERDT. The CDR3, in full, reads CASSQERDTQYF.

The CDR3 loop is CASRPTDRGDNEQFF. The DNA read from the CDR3 is TGTGCCAGCAGACCAACGGACAGGGGAGACAATGAG. The genes are TRBV27 and TRBJ2-1; 9 bases are a match to TRBD1. Read data end 3 residues before the CDR3 end; the end is taken from the germline J gene. V lost 6 bases to trimming and J lost 5 bases; unmatched junction nucleotides: 8. This CDR3 spans 15 amino acids. The germline CDR1 and CDR2 sequences are MNHEY and SMNVEV (reference sequence).

Turning to this clone: The read terminates 3 residues ahead of where the CDR3 ends, so the germline J gene completes it. V gene TRBV19 combines with J gene TRBJ2-3; D perhaps matches TRBD2 (6 bases). CDR1 is LNHDA and CDR2 is SQIVND in the germline V gene (reference sequence). CDR3 length equals 15 residues. The CDR3 region is CASTRTGTFSQPQYF. Partial CDR3 DNA: TGTGCCAGTACCCGTACCGGGACTTTCAGTCAGCCG.

A remark on this clone: The read ends 3 residues before the CDR3 terminus; that terminus is restored from the germline J gene. The rearrangement links TRBV5-1 to TRBJ1-2, with 9 bases that match TRBD1. CDR3 size: 14 residues. Germline CDR1 is SGHRS and CDR2 is YFSETQ. J gave up 5 bases and V 4 bases, and 6 bases lay outside the gene matches. Incomplete CDR3 DNA: TGCGCCAGCAGCCAGGACAGGGGTGGATATGGC. Translating it yields CASSQDRGGYG. The whole CDR3 region reads CASSQDRGGYGYTF.

This CDR3 is CASSADRGEETQYF. The sequenced CDR3 bases are TGTGCCAGCAGCGCGGACAGGGGCGAAGAGACC. V usage is TRBV7-9 and J usage is TRBJ2-5; 9 nucleotides line up with TRBD1. The sequence runs out 3 residues before the end of the CDR3; the remainder is reconstructed from the germline J gene. The CDR3 covers 14 residues. J gave up 3 bases and V 5 bases, and 4 bases lay outside the gene matches. Per the germline V gene, CDR1 is SEHNR and CDR2 is FQNEAQ (reference sequence).

On this clone: The read falls 3 residues short of the CDR3 end, and the missing part is taken from the germline J gene. The rearrangement links TRBV19 to TRBJ1-1; 11 bases line up with TRBD1. CDR1 is LNHDA and CDR2 is SQIVND in the germline V gene (reference sequence). V shed 5 bases, J shed 4 bases, and the junction held 6 bases outside the gene matches. CDR3 length equals 15 residues. Partial CDR3 DNA: TGTGCCAGTAGTCAGGGGACAGGGGGGACCACTGAA. Residues: CASSQGTGGTTE. The entire CDR3 reads CASSQGTGGTTEAFF.

About this clone: The DNA ends 3 residues before the CDR3 does, and the rest of the CDR3 is filled in from the germline J gene. The chain carries TRBV7-9 and TRBJ1-2, with 7 bases fitting TRBD1. With V trimmed by 5 bases and J by 2 bases, 2 bases remained unmatched. CDR1 is SEHNR and CDR2 is FQNEAQ in the germline V gene (reference sequence). The CDR3 length is 13 residues. The CDR3 bases that were read are TGTGCCAGCAGCCGGGGACAGAACTATGGC. It specifies CASSRGQNYG. The CDR3 in full is CASSRGQNYGYTF.

To note about this clone: From the germline J gene comes the end of the CDR3, since the read stops 3 residues before it. The J gene is TRBJ1-2, the V gene TRBV19, with 7 bases fitting TRBD1. This CDR3 has 15 residues. Germline values: CDR1 LNHDA, CDR2 SQIVND (reference sequence). The part of the CDR3 DNA that was read is TGTGCCAGTAGTCTAACTGCGACAGGGACCTACGAC. It translates to CASSLTATGTYD. The whole CDR3 protein reads CASSLTATGTYDYTF.

Remarks on this clone: The read terminates 3 residues before the CDR3 end, so the remaining end is supplied by the germline J gene. The rearrangement joins TRBV7-9 to TRBJ1-3; D is perhaps TRBD1 (5 bases). CDR1 SEHNR and CDR2 FQNEAQ come from the germline V gene (reference sequence). The CDR3 consists of 15 residues. Trimming took off 0 bases at V and 4 bases at J, with 10 bases between the two ends. The CDR3 DNA, read in part, is TGTGCCAGCAGCTTAGCGCAGGGCCTCGGAAACACC. Protein sequence: CASSLAQGLGNT. The entire CDR3 protein is CASSLAQGLGNTIYF.